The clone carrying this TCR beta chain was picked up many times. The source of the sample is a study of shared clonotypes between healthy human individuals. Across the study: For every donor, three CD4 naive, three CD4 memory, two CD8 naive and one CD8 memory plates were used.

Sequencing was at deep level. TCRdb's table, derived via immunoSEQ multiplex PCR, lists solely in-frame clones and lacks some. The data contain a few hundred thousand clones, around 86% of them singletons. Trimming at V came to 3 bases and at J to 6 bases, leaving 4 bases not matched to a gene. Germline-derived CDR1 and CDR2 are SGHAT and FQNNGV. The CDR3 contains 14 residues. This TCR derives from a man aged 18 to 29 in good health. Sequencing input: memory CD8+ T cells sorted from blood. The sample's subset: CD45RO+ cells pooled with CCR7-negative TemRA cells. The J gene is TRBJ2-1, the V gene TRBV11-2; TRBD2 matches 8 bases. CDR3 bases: TGTGCCAGCAGCTTCCTCCGGGAGGGCAATGAGCAGTTCTTC. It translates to CASSFLREGNEQFF.